This T cell receptor beta chain emerged from a study of cytomegalovirus exposure and HLA in healthy donors. Amplification used 60 Vbeta primers and 13 Jbeta primers. Libraries were prepared by immunoSEQ multiplex PCR; TCRdb keeps only in-frame clonotypes and omits some of them. The sample yields 150,000 to 200,000 clones, 65% to 80% seen once. Study-wide findings and caveats: There were 150 or so TCR beta chains listed as cytomegalovirus-associated. Association of a missense DCLRE1C variant with TCR beta V- and J-gene trimming was reported in a later analysis.

Points on this clone: The antigen is undetermined. The junction shows a germline mismatch at one end, possibly a read error.

CDR1 is SSHAT, CDR2 FNYEAQ, per germline (reference sequence). This CDR3 is 15 amino acids long. Though nominally healthy at sampling, donors likely had unrecorded immune exposures. The chain has TRBV7-7 and TRBJ2-1; possibly TRBD1 for D (6 bases). This sequence originates from a woman aged 40-49 years in good health and CMV-seronegative. Material: PBMCs. In DNA, the CDR3 is TGTGCTAGCAGCCAACAGGGTAGCTCCTACAATGAGCAGTTCTTC. Encoded protein: CASSQQGSSYNEQFF.